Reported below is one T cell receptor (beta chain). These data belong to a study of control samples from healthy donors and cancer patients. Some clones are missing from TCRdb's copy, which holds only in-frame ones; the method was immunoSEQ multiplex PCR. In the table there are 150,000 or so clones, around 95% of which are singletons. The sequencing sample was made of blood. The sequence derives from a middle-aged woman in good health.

CDR3 sequence: CASSWGQSYEQYF. CDR3 sequence (DNA): TGTGCCAGCAGCTGGGGACAGTCCTACGAGCAGTACTTC. V and J are TRBV11-3 and TRBJ2-7, with TRBD1 identical over 7 bases. This CDR3 contains 13 residues. V gave up 4 bases and J gave up 1 base; unmatched junction bases: 1. From germline, CDR1 is SGHNT and CDR2 YENEEA.